This entry lists 18 T cell receptor beta chains sequenced from one sample in a study of blood T cells in healthy people across ages. Using a J-beta primer mix together with a sample-barcoded 5' primer, a second PCR was run for roughly 6 to 11 cycles. One entry per CDR3 protein results from TCRdb running MiXCR on the 5' RACE reads. Of around 1,800,000 distinct CDR3 sequences listed, about 39% are singletons. Input material: blood. These receptors were collected from a human donor in good health.

The chain is built from TRBV28 and TRBJ1-1; D not certain. The V gene lost 3 bases and the J gene lost 6 bases, with 8 bases spanning the gap. Per germline, CDR1 MDHEN and CDR2 SYDVKM. The length of the CDR3 is 12 residues. Written as DNA, the CDR3 is TGTGCCAGCAGTTTTAGGCAGTCTGAAGCTTTCTTT. Residues: CASSFRQSEAFF.

The chain uses TRBV20-1 and TRBJ2-7, with 8 bases that match TRBD1. The CDR3 has 14 residues. Germline trimming cut 2 bases from V and 1 base from J; bases unmatched to any gene: 4. Looked up from germline, CDR1 is DFQATT and CDR2 is SNEGSKA (reference sequence). For the CDR3, the DNA is TGCAGTGCTAGACAGGGGGCAAGGTCCTACGAGCAGTACTTC. Translating gives CSARQGARSYEQYF.

This chain uses TRBV12-3 or TRBV12-4 with TRBJ1-5, with D possibly TRBD1 on 6 matching bases. V was shortened by 0 bases and J by 7 bases, with 13 bases between the two germline ends. The CDR3 extends over 15 amino acids. The CDR3 region is CASSLAPAGVQPQHF. CDR3 coding DNA: TGTGCCAGCAGTTTAGCCCCGGCAGGGGTCCAGCCCCAGCATTTT.

The V gene is TRBV7-9, the J gene TRBJ1-2, with D perhaps matching TRBD1 (5 bases). Trimming removed 3 bases at V and 4 bases at J, with 12 bases between. The germline CDR1 and CDR2 sequences are SEHNR and FQNEAQ (reference sequence). The length of the CDR3 is 14 residues. In DNA, the CDR3 is TGTGCCAGCAGCTTTACCCGGGACCTCTATGGCTACACCTTC. The encoded protein is CASSFTRDLYGYTF.

In its sample, this clonotype was seen a few times. V usage is TRBV20-1 and J usage is TRBJ2-5, with D tentatively TRBD2 (6 bases). V was shortened by 4 bases and J by 7 bases, with 13 bases between the two germline ends. This CDR3 comprises 12 residues. Per the germline V gene, CDR1 is DFQATT and CDR2 is SNEGSKA (reference sequence). The CDR3 sequence is CSATGDGGTQYF. The CDR3 DNA follows: TGCAGTGCTACGGGGGATGGAGGGACCCAGTACTTC.

A remark on this clonotype: A read error may account for a junction end that differs from germline. V is TRBV7-3 and J is TRBJ2-1, with 8 nucleotides matching TRBD1. This CDR3 contains 13 residues. Germline CDR1 reads SGHTA; CDR2 reads FQGTGA. The CDR3 DNA reads TGTGCCAGCAGCGAAGGACAGGGCTATGAGCAGGTCTTC. Residues: CASSEGQGYEQVF.

Note on this clonotype: Germline and junction disagree at one end, which may indicate a read error. This chain links TRBV20-1 with TRBJ2-3, with D possibly being TRBD1 (5 bases). CDR3 length: 14 residues. CDR1 is DFQATT and CDR2 is SNEGSKA in the germline V gene (reference sequence). CDR3 residues: CSARDFRVGDTQYF. The CDR3 nucleotides read TGCAGCGCTAGAGATTTCAGGGTTGGAGATACGCAGTATTTT.

J is TRBJ1-2 and V is TRBV21-1; the table gives TRBD1 as D, unverified against the DNA. TRBV21-1 is deemed a pseudogene. The CDR3 is made up of 16 amino acids. The CDR3 DNA is TGTGCCAGCAGCAAATACAGGGGGCGCTTCCCGTATGGCTACACCTTC. Its translation is CASSKYRGRFPYGYTF.

This clonotype was seen a handful of times. The chain employs TRBV7-4 and TRBJ1-6; no clear D. CDR3 length: 20 amino acids. Germline V gene data show CDR1 as SGHVT and CDR2 as SQSDAQ. The V gene lost 2 bases and the J gene lost 4 bases, with 24 bases spanning the gap. The CDR3 sequence is CASSLMIGPQINQYNSPLHF. CDR3 in DNA: TGTGCCAGCAGCTTAATGATCGGGCCCCAAATAAACCAATATAATTCACCCCTCCACTTT.

The chain recombines TRBV6-5 with TRBJ1-2; 9 bases line up with TRBD1. The CDR3 has 14 amino acids. Germline trimming cut 5 bases from V and 6 bases from J; bases unmatched to any gene: 7. Germline V gene data show CDR1 as MNHEY and CDR2 as SVGAGI. The DNA for the CDR3 is TGTGCCAGCAGTCCATTGGACAGGGGACATGGCTACACCTTC. Translation gives CASSPLDRGHGYTF.

The chain has TRBV7-2 and TRBJ2-7; TRBD1 aligns across 9 bases. CDR1 SGHTA and CDR2 FQGNSA come from the germline V gene. The junction had 11 bases not matched to a gene; V was cut back by 5 bases and J by 9 bases. The CDR3 sequence is 14 residues long. The DNA for the CDR3 is TGTGCCAGCAGCCCACAGGGGGCCGACGGGGTGCAGTACTTC. Its translation: CASSPQGADGVQYF.

In its sample, this clonotype was seen many times. This sequence joins TRBV11-2 and TRBJ2-1; a weak D match, TRBD1 (5 bases). Germline V gene lookup returns CDR1 SGHAT and CDR2 FQNNGV. The CDR3 is 13 residues long. Trimming left V 5 bases short and J 2 bases short, with 7 bases between. The CDR3 DNA follows: TGTGCCAGCAGCCCCAGGGCCTACAATGAGCAGTTCTTC. It encodes CASSPRAYNEQFF.

Regarding this clonotype: One junction end disagrees with the germline gene, perhaps due to a read error. V gene TRBV7-9 combines with J gene TRBJ2-7, with 7 bases matching TRBD1. Germline lookup yields CDR1 SEHNR and CDR2 FQNEAQ (reference sequence). This CDR3 region has 16 residues. The CDR3 sequence: CASSPVQGPRSYQQYF. The CDR3 DNA is TGTGCCAGCAGCCCGGTACAGGGGCCCCGCTCCTACCAGCAGTACTTC.

About this clonotype itself: A read error may account for a junction end that differs from germline. The V call is TRBV20-1, the J call TRBJ2-2; TRBD2 is a possible D gene (7 bases). Germline assignment: CDR1 DFQATT and CDR2 SNEGSKA (reference sequence). The length of the CDR3 is 15 residues. As DNA, the CDR3 is TGCAGTGCTCCTGGACTAGTCGGGGACACCGGGGAGCGGTTTTTT. Protein product: CSAPGLVGDTGERFF.

Comments on this clonotype: A junction boundary mismatches the germline segment, possibly from a read error. This chain joins TRBV7-2 and TRBJ2-5; maybe TRBD2 (5 bases). Per the germline V gene, CDR1 is SGHTA and CDR2 is FQGNSA. The CDR3 consists of 12 residues. For the CDR3, the DNA is TGTGCCAACAGCCGACTACAAGAGACCCAGTACTTC. Translating it yields CANSRLQETQYF.

This clonotype was observed a handful of times. The rearrangement joins TRBV11-2 to TRBJ1-2, with D possibly TRBD1 on 6 matching bases. The V and J ends lost 5 bases and 0 bases respectively, with 19 bases between them. The germline gives CDR1 SGHAT, CDR2 FQNNGV. The CDR3 spans 17 residues. The CDR3 nucleotides read TGTGCCAGCAGCGACATAACCGGACAGCCTCCTAACTATGGCTACACCTTC. Translating it yields CASSDITGQPPNYGYTF.

This clonotype has at least ten counts. This rearrangement joins TRBV28 to TRBJ2-7; 11 bases align to TRBD1. Germline values: CDR1 MDHEN, CDR2 SYDVKM. This CDR3 region has 16 residues. V was clipped by 4 bases and J by 1 base; unmatched bases: 6. The CDR3 protein is CASSSGDRGGSYEQYF. The CDR3 region has the DNA TGTGCCAGCAGTTCAGGGGACAGGGGGGGGTCCTACGAGCAGTACTTC.

V is TRBV15 and J is TRBJ2-1; 8 bases are shared with TRBD1. The end of the DNA aligns better with TRBJ2-7, so the J call may be wrong. Germline assignment: CDR1 LNHNV and CDR2 YYDKDF (reference sequence). This CDR3 contains 17 residues. CDR3 loop: CATSRDRTGYSYNEQYF. The CDR3 coding sequence is TGTGCCACCAGCAGAGATCGGACAGGGTACTCCTACAATGAGCAGTACTTC.